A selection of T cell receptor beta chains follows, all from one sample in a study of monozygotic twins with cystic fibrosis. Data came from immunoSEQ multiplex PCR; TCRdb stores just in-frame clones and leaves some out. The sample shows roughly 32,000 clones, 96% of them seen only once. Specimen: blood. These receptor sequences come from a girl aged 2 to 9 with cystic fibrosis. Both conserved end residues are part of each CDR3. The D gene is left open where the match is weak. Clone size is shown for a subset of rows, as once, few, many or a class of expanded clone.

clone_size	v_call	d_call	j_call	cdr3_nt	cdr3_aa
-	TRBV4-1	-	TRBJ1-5	TGCGCCAGCAGCCAAGTTGCCCGAAGGGGCAAGGGCAATCAGCCCCAGCATTTT	CASSQVARRGKGNQPQHF
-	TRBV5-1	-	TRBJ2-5	TGCGCCAGCAGCAAGGGCGCTTCGAGCCAAGAGACCCAGTACTTC	CASSKGASSQETQYF
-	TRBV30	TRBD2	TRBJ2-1	TGTGCCTGGACCCCTTCGGGGGGTCATGGAAATGAGCAGTTCTTC	CAWTPSGGHGNEQFF
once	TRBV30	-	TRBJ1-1	TGTGCCTGGAGAGACGGGTGGGGCGACACTGAAGCTTTCTTT	CAWRDGWGDTEAFF
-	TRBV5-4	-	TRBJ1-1	TGTGCCAGCAGCCGTGAAGGGGGAATCACTGAAGCTTTCTTT	CASSREGGITEAFF
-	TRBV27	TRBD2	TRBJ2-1	TGTGCCAGCGGAAATAGCGGGGGGTACAATGAGCAGTTCTTC	CASGNSGGYNEQFF
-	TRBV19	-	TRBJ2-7	TGTGCCAGTAGTATAGCTCAGGGGCCGACCGAGCAGTACTTC	CASSIAQGPTEQYF
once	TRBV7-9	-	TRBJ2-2	TGTGCCGACGGGGTAGGGTCCGGGGAGCTGTTTTTT	CADGVGSGELFF
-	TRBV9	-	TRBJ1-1	TGTGCCAGCAGCGTAGGGTCCCTCTGGGGCAACACTGAAGCTTTCTTT	CASSVGSLWGNTEAFF
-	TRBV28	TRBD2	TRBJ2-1	TGTGCCAGCAGTTCTACCCCCCTCGCGGGAGGTAGGAATGAGCAGTTCTTC	CASSSTPLAGGRNEQFF
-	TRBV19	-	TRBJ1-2	TGTGCCAGTAGTATGACTGTTGTATATGGCTACACCTTC	CASSMTVVYGYTF
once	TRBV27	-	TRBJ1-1	TGTGCCAGCAGCCCCACCCGGCAGGGGGAAGCTTTCTTT	CASSPTRQGEAFF
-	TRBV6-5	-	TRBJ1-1	TGTGCCAGCAGTTACTCCTACAGGGTCACTGAAGCTTTCTTT	CASSYSYRVTEAFF
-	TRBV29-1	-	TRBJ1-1	TGCAGCGTTGGGCGGATCCTGAACACTGAAGCTTTCTTT	CSVGRILNTEAFF